This TCR beta chain was recovered during a study of T cells in Graves' hyperthyroidism and ophthalmopathy (dated by TCRdb to about 2019). A note on the overall study: Peripheral blood was sampled at the time of initial diagnosis, prior to any treatment. TCR V-J signatures able to tell the groups apart were searched for in a discovery cohort of approximately 95 patients, of whom approximately 40 had Graves' ophthalmopathy and 55 to 65 had stable Graves' hyperthyroidism. In addition, the study compared T-cell repertoires in thyroid tissue and in blood from 6 or 7 Graves' hyperthyroidism patients. According to the paper, TCR Vbeta CDR3 sequencing was carried out on approximately 140 peripheral blood samples, which came from fewer than 50 ophthalmopathy, about 75 hyperthyroidism and roughly 17 progressor patients. For training and testing, the 100 or so patients in the discovery cohort were randomly divided in a 7:3 ratio. Once sampling was done, hyperthyroidism patients were given methimazole at a starting dose of 30 mg daily, whereas ophthalmopathy patients were given high-dose intravenous methylprednisolone. Prospective prediction of ophthalmopathy was tested in an independent validation cohort of 18 to 20 hyperthyroidism patients and 17 patients who later progressed to ophthalmopathy.

In the ophthalmopathy patients, disease was moderately to severely active, with a Clinical Activity Score of 3 or more, a NOSPECS grade of 4 or more, and a duration of less than 3 months. Patients with uncontrolled infections, other autoimmune diseases, pregnancy or lactation were excluded. Clinical symptoms, serum thyroxine and TRAb, thyroid ultrasound, and orbital computed tomography formed the basis for the diagnoses. Ficoll-Paque density gradient centrifugation was used to isolate PBMCs from under 11 ml of fresh peripheral blood. Total RNA was extracted using Trizol reagent, and RNA quality was assessed on an Agilent 2100 Bioanalyzer. Amplification of TCR beta CDR3 regions was carried out from RNA transcripts. A first-round RT-PCR of the TCR CDR3 used the HTBI primer set with the Qiagen OneStep RT-PCR kit. Libraries were constructed in a second round of multiplex PCR, after which size selection and purification were carried out. Paired-end sequencing of the libraries was performed with 100 bp reads on an Illumina HiSeq2000. On the study's bioinformatics: SOAPnuke was used to process the raw data, removing reads that contained adapters or uncalled bases, had a mean Phred below 15, or lacked an exact match to the constant primer or identifier. High-quality paired reads were merged using COPE v1.2.5, and each unique nucleotide sequence was defined as a clonotype. MiTCR v1.1 was used to align the clonotypes against IMGT TRBV, TRBD and TRBJ reference segments. Analysis was restricted to V-J combinations with a frequency above 0.0001, which covered roughly 99% of repertoires. The TCS score was defined as the ratio of F50 (clonal expansion) to E x V (chaos), calculated using BLOSUM62-based TCRdist between CDR3 peptides within each V-J. Welch's t-statistics and random forest reduced roughly 540 V-J features to 10 to 15, which were used in a naive Bayes classifier (R e1071). Using fastp at Q25 and MiXCR, TCRdb reprocessed the public reads and kept productive beta chains. CDR3 protein duplicates are merged, each entry listing the most common genes and DNA. These V and J calls derive from TCRdb rather than the authors' analysis. Counted in this sample were approximately 350,000 distinct CDR3 sequences; 13% to 15% of them appeared once. The ten most abundant clones make up approximately 19% of the sample.

This clonotype was detected many times. Its antigen is unknown. Base qualities are not recorded, but no much larger clone differs from it by a single base. Based on the germline V gene (reference sequence), the CDR1 and CDR2 sequences are LGHDT and YNNKEL. The CDR3 holds 14 amino acids from the cysteine to the phenylalanine. The read is trimmed to its CDR3 DNA, 42 bases read in frame from base 1. Deletion took 11 bases off V and 8 bases off J, with a span of 21 bases between the germline ends. Overall study outcomes, separate from this receptor: Sample size was not statistically predetermined, and blinding of investigators to group allocation was not performed. In validation, progression to ophthalmopathy was predicted by the model with nearly 71% sensitivity and approximately 78% specificity, a median of roughly 6.4 months before onset. A 13 V-J signature model separated ophthalmopathy from stable hyperthyroidism, with approximately 86% sensitivity and roughly 84% specificity in cross-validation and 80%/75% in testing. Blood samples also contained most of the expanded thyroid clonotypes (frequency above 0.001), which suggests that blood repertoires may reflect thyroid immune responses.

Sequencing was carried out using blood. The origin of this receptor is a woman in her fifties or sixties with Graves' ophthalmopathy. Recombination connected TRBV3-1 to TRBJ2-2; TRBD1 is possibly the D segment (6 matching bases). The nucleotides read TGTGCCCTCCCCGGCAGGGGCGCCGTGGGGGAGCTGTTTTTT. Its amino acids are CALPGRGAVGELFF. The full variable domain, completed from the reference TRBV3-1 and TRBJ2-2 proteins outside the CDR3, reads DTAVSQTPKYLVTQMGNDKSIKCEQNLGHDTMYWYKQDSKKFLKIMFSYNNKELIINETVPNRFSPKSPDKAHLNLHINSLELGDSAVYFCALPGRGAVGELFFGEGSRLTVL.